Below, one TCR beta chain is given with its context. This clone was found many times. Its binding antigen is unknown. Nothing much larger sits one base from this clone, and base qualities are not available. In light of the paper, this sample's time point label describes: baseline before first vaccination. In the paper's terms, the treatment or condition label means: meningococcal conjugate vaccine given as trial control. Vaccinee samples came from UK trials COV001 and COV002, including a single-blind randomized controlled phase 2/3 trial of AZD1222 (ChAdOx1 nCoV-19) in healthy adults. For TCRbeta chain sequencing, PBMC samples were collected from trial participants at day 0 and at day 28 after the second dose. V is cut back by 4 bases and J by 9 bases, with 8 bases in the junction unmatched. The CDR3 spans 14 residues, from the cysteine through the phenylalanine. The read is trimmed to its CDR3 DNA, 42 bases read in frame from base 1. CDR1 and CDR2, looked up from the germline V gene, are SGHTA and FQGNSA.

The CDR3 regions of human TCRbeta chains were analyzed by immunosequencing. The source study handled its data this way. TCRs in the repertoires were matched against a reference library of SARS-CoV-2-specific TCRs that had been generated with the MIRA antigen-specificity platform. Breadth was defined as the fraction of unique TCRs that were SARS-CoV-2-associated, and depth was defined as the fraction of total T cells that were SARS-CoV-2-associated. Each spike-specific TCR was assigned to its reactive spike region and to a CD4 or CD8 class using the MIRA data. Log10-transformed breadth and depth values were compared by one-way ANOVA with Sidak's multiple comparisons tests. This is the immuneACCESS table as TCRdb keeps it, with only in-frame sequences that have V and J called. A part of the clones is gone; compared with another copy, unresolved V genes explain less than half, and the rest is unexplained. For V, J and clone size, that table is used; D and trimming come from the DNA. In all, the sample holds about 150,000 clones, and about 91% of those were seen once. The top ten clonotypes cover about 3.7% of the sample.

The data were taken from a study of T cell responses to AZD1222 COVID-19 vaccine (dated by TCRdb to the early 2020s). Context from the whole study: A total of just over 230 trial participants underwent TCR sequencing, of whom approximately 200 had received two doses of AZD1222 and roughly 26 had received two doses of the MenACWY control vaccine. Trial participants were enrolled by age into 18-55, 56-69 and 70-plus year subgroups, with roughly 150, 30 and 60 TCR-sequenced participants respectively. The full study reports these points: The 56-69-year group was small, and its depth increase did not reach significance, likely because of low power. Conclusions about previously exposed vaccinees are limited, since just 6 or 7 AZD1222 recipients were seropositive for SARS-CoV-2 at baseline. Reportedly, almost half of the unique spike-specific TCRs recognized epitopes lying outside the regions that are mutated in the B.1.351 and B.1.1.7 variants. The vaccine-associated CD4 TCRs covered the entire spike protein, and the dominant responses fell in regions 160-218 and 743-854. Participants were mostly white British and included more females than males, and it was suggested by the authors that clonal diversity may have been underestimated. After two AZD1222 doses, both the breadth and the depth of spike-specific TCRs were significantly higher than at day 0 and than in MenACWY recipients. Because no day 14 peak-response samples were available, repertoires were characterized only after the peak T cell response.

The sequence links TRBV7-2 to TRBJ2-3; TRBD2 matches 9 bases in the middle. The receptor was isolated from an adult in good health. This material consisted of peripheral blood, taken on day 0 of MenACWY control vaccination. The CDR3 in this case is CASSSTGTSNTQYF. The DNA is TGTGCCAGCAGCTCAACCGGGACTAGCAACACGCAGTATTTT.